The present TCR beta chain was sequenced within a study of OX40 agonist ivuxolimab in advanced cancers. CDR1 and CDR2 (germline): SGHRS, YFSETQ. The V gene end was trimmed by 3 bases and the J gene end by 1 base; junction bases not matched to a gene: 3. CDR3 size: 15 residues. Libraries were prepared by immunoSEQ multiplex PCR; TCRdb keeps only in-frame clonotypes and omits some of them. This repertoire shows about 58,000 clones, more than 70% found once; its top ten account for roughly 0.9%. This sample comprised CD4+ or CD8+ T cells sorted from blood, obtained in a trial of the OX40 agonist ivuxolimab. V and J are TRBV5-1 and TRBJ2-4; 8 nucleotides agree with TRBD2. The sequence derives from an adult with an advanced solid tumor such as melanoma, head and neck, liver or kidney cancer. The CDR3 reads CASSSGGGAKNIQYF. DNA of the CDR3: TGCGCCAGCAGCTCAGGCGGGGGGGCCAAAAACATTCAGTACTTC.